The sequence of this T cell receptor (beta chain) was determined in a study of T cell clonotyping in hematopoietic cell transplantation. Clones were sequenced by immunoSEQ multiplex PCR, and TCRdb holds only the in-frame ones, with some missing. The sample has some 27,000 clones, approximately 82% seen once. Germline CDR1 is SGHTS and CDR2 is YDEGEE. The CDR3 loop spans 15 amino acids. The V end was cut by 4 bases, the J end by 3 bases, with 15 bases between. Described time point: recipient sample about 28 days before transplant, after cytoreduction. The chain is built from TRBV5-8 and TRBJ2-3; maybe TRBD1 (6 bases). The sequencing used peripheral blood mononuclear cells, collected before stem cell transplant. The origin of this receptor is a man in his forties with acute myeloid leukemia. Some clones in this sample may be carry-over from other donors' samples. CDR3: CASSLLPGATDTQYF. CDR3 nucleotides: TGTGCCAGCAGCCTTCTTCCAGGGGCGACAGATACGCAGTATTTT.